These T cell receptor beta chains were read from a single sample in a study of T cells in Graves' hyperthyroidism and ophthalmopathy. TCRdb passed the multiplex PCR reads through MiXCR, listing each CDR3 protein once. This sample carries roughly 420,000 distinct CDR3 sequences, less than 20% of them seen once, and the ten largest clones take approximately 14%. The sample was blood. The origin of the receptors is a woman under 30 with Graves' hyperthyroidism. Both conserved end residues are part of each CDR3. A D gene is named only where the DNA matches it firmly. Size is omitted from some rows. Given values are once, few, many or a class for expanded clones.

CDR3 length	V gene	J gene	clone size	D gene	CDR3 protein	CDR3 DNA
12	TRBV20-1	TRBJ2-7	-	-	CSTGEGRYEQYF	TGCAGTACAGGGGAGGGGAGGTACGAGCAGTACTTC
17	TRBV13	TRBJ2-5	many	TRBD1	CASSPMAGGAVRETQYF	TGTGCCAGCAGCCCCATGGCAGGGGGCGCGGTTCGGGAGACCCAGTACTTC
14	TRBV20-1	TRBJ2-7	many	TRBD2	CSACSGRSFYEQYF	TGCAGTGCTTGTAGCGGGAGAAGCTTCTACGAGCAGTACTTC
14	TRBV2	TRBJ2-7	many	-	CASRSPGREDLEYF	TGTGCCAGCAGGTCCCCCGGCAGGGAGGATCTAGAGTACTTC
15	TRBV6-5	TRBJ1-6	many	TRBD1	CASSYSTGDNSPLHF	TGTGCCAGCAGTTACTCGACAGGGGATAATTCACCCCTCCACTTT
15	TRBV18	TRBJ2-7	many	TRBD2	CASSPPSSGGPKQYF	TGTGCCAGCTCACCACCTTCTAGCGGGGGGCCCAAGCAGTACTTC
18	TRBV19	TRBJ1-4	many	TRBD1	CASSIRDRGLSANEKLFF	TGTGCCAGTAGTATCCGGGACAGGGGGCTGTCGGCTAATGAAAAACTGTTTTTT
12	TRBV6-1	TRBJ1-2	few	-	CASQTGSYGYTF	TGTGCCAGTCAGACAGGCTCCTATGGCTACACCTTC
16	TRBV12-3/TRBV12-4	TRBJ1-5	many	-	CASSFETGPSNQPQHF	TGTGCCAGCAGTTTCGAGACAGGACCCAGCAATCAGCCCCAGCATTTT
13	TRBV19	TRBJ2-7	few	-	CASSMGPYYEQYF	TGTGCCAGTAGTATGGGACCTTATTACGAGCAGTACTTC
19	TRBV20-1	TRBJ2-7	many	TRBD2	CSASTRSGGKSLSSYEQYF	TGCAGTGCTAGCACTAGAAGCGGGGGCAAATCCTTGAGCTCCTACGAGCAGTACTTC
15	TRBV11-1	TRBJ2-5	many	-	CASSLAGTAQETQYF	TGTGCCAGCAGCTTAGCAGGGACGGCCCAAGAGACCCAGTACTTC
13	TRBV12-3/TRBV12-4	TRBJ1-1	many	-	CASSLRQKTKAFF	TGTGCCAGCAGTCTAAGACAGAAAACCAAAGCTTTCTTT
15	TRBV5-1	TRBJ2-2	-	TRBD2	CASSLEGTSFGELFF	TGCGCCAGCAGCTTGGAAGGGACTAGCTTTGGGGAGCTGTTTTTT
15	TRBV15	TRBJ2-3	few	TRBD2	CATSREAGEGDTQYF	TGTGCCACCAGCAGAGAGGCGGGAGAAGGAGATACGCAGTATTTT
17	TRBV7-9	TRBJ2-2	-	TRBD1	CASSDGPTGMNTGELFF	TGTGCCAGCAGTGACGGTCCGACAGGGATGAACACCGGGGAGCTGTTTTTT
16	TRBV19	TRBJ2-4	-	-	CASSETGFGAKNIQYF	TGTGCCAGTAGTGAGACAGGTTTCGGGGCCAAAAACATTCAGTACTTC
13	TRBV6-1	TRBJ2-3	many	-	CASSAERTDTQYF	TGTGCCAGCAGTGCCGAGAGGACAGATACGCAGTATTTT
12	TRBV2	TRBJ2-3	many	-	CASRLVPDTQYF	TGTGCCAGCCGACTAGTTCCAGATACGCAGTATTTT
13	TRBV7-3	TRBJ1-1	many	-	CASSLFKNTEAFF	TGTGCCAGCAGCTTATTTAAGAACACTGAAGCTTTCTTT
15	TRBV6-1	TRBJ1-2	few	-	CASSDGQIANYGYTF	TGTGCCAGCAGTGATGGACAGATAGCTAACTATGGCTACACCTTC
15	TRBV4-3	TRBJ1-1	few	-	CASSQVAGQNGGAFF	TGCGCCAGCAGCCAAGTGGCAGGGCAAAACGGTGGGGCTTTCTTT
12	TRBV27	TRBJ2-3	-	-	CASGQTADTQYF	TGTGCCAGCGGACAGACAGCAGATACGCAGTATTTT
14	TRBV14	TRBJ1-5	few	-	CASSQAGRNQPQHF	TGTGCCAGCAGCCAAGCCGGCAGAAATCAGCCCCAGCATTTT
15	TRBV11-1	TRBJ2-1	-	-	CASSLWGPSYNEQFF	TGTGCCAGCAGCTTGTGGGGACCCTCCTACAATGAGCAGTTCTTC
14	TRBV12-3/TRBV12-4	TRBJ2-5	many	-	CASSFTGGQETQYF	TGTGCCAGCAGTTTTACCGGTGGCCAAGAGACCCAGTACTTC
16	TRBV10-2	TRBJ2-5	few	TRBD1	CASALKPGQLQETQYF	TGCGCCAGCGCCTTAAAACCGGGACAGTTACAAGAGACCCAGTACTTC
14	TRBV20-1	TRBJ2-3	many	-	CSASERPGLDTQYF	TGCAGTGCTAGTGAGAGGCCTGGATTGGATACGCAGTATTTT
15	TRBV6-1	TRBJ1-1	many	TRBD1	CASTYFATGYTEAFF	TGTGCCAGCACATACTTCGCGACAGGGTACACTGAAGCTTTCTTT
18	TRBV29-1	TRBJ2-6	few	TRBD1	CSVGQGKTWASGANVLTF	TGCAGCGTAGGACAGGGGAAAACTTGGGCGAGTGGGGCCAACGTCCTGACTTTC
13	TRBV20-1	TRBJ1-5	few	-	CSASSGINQPQHF	TGCAGTGCTAGTTCCGGGATCAATCAGCCCCAGCATTTT
12	TRBV6-1	TRBJ1-2	many	-	CASRVRIGGYTF	TGTGCCAGCAGGGTTCGCATAGGTGGCTACACCTTC
17	TRBV15	TRBJ2-1	-	TRBD2	CATSRARGSETYNEQFF	TGTGCCACCAGCAGAGCGCGGGGGTCGGAAACCTACAATGAGCAGTTCTTC
12	TRBV20-1	TRBJ1-1	many	TRBD1	CSARATGGRTFF	TGCAGTGCTAGAGCCACAGGGGGGAGAACTTTCTTT
14	TRBV5-5	TRBJ2-1	many	-	CASSLGLSYNEQFF	TGTGCCAGCAGCTTGGGGCTTTCCTACAATGAGCAGTTCTTC
16	TRBV5-1	TRBJ2-2	few	-	CASSLGNSGATGELFF	TGCGCCAGCAGCCTGGGTAATAGCGGAGCCACCGGGGAGCTGTTTTTT
12	TRBV28	TRBJ2-7	many	-	CASSREGYEQYF	TGTGCCAGCAGTCGTGAGGGGTACGAGCAGTACTTC
15	TRBV28	TRBJ1-1	many	-	CASTTRGETNTEAFF	TGTGCCAGCACCACACGGGGGGAAACGAACACTGAAGCTTTCTTT
16	TRBV10-3	TRBJ2-7	many	TRBD2	CAISQPRGGVLYEQYF	TGTGCCATCAGTCAACCCCGGGGGGGGGTCCTCTACGAGCAGTACTTC
18	TRBV14	TRBJ2-7	-	TRBD2	CASSRAGTSGSLPYEQYF	TGTGCCAGCAGCAGAGCCGGGACTAGCGGGAGTTTACCCTACGAGCAGTACTTC
13	TRBV2	TRBJ2-7	many	-	CASSELLSYEQYF	TGTGCCAGCAGTGAATTACTATCCTACGAGCAGTACTTC
15	TRBV4-2	TRBJ1-2	-	-	CASSQEQNPNYGYTF	TGTGCCAGCAGCCAAGAACAGAACCCGAACTATGGCTACACCTTC
11	TRBV6-1	TRBJ1-2	few	-	CASSGAAGYTF	TGTGCCAGCAGTGGGGCCGCTGGCTACACCTTC
16	TRBV28	TRBJ1-5	many	-	CASSSLWQGSWQPQHF	TGTGCCAGCAGTTCCCTCTGGCAGGGCTCATGGCAGCCCCAGCATTTT
14	TRBV25-1	TRBJ1-1	few	-	CASSEYNPNTEAFF	TGTGCCAGCAGTGAATATAACCCGAACACTGAAGCTTTCTTT
16	TRBV7-8	TRBJ1-4	many	-	CASSLRTVATNEKLFF	TGTGCCAGCAGCCTTCGGACGGTTGCAACTAATGAAAAACTGTTTTTT
17	TRBV6-1	TRBJ2-5	few	TRBD2	CASSSKRPTSSGETQYF	TGTGCCAGCAGTTCAAAAAGGCCTACCAGTAGCGGGGAGACCCAGTACTTC
14	TRBV3-1	TRBJ1-2	many	TRBD1	CASSQGTGYYGYTF	TGTGCCAGCAGCCAAGGGACAGGGTACTATGGCTACACCTTC
15	TRBV4-2	TRBJ2-6	few	-	CASSQGNSGANVLTF	TGTGCCAGCAGCCAGGGAAACTCTGGGGCCAACGTCCTGACTTTC
13	TRBV2	TRBJ1-4	few	-	CASREVSNEKLFF	TGTGCCAGCAGGGAGGTCTCTAATGAAAAACTGTTTTTT
12	TRBV29-1	TRBJ1-1	many	-	CSVARMNTEAFF	TGCAGCGTTGCCCGGATGAACACTGAAGCTTTCTTT
13	TRBV12-3/TRBV12-4	TRBJ2-7	many	-	CASSLALLYEQYF	TGTGCCAGCAGTTTAGCCCTCCTCTACGAGCAGTACTTC